This T cell receptor beta chain was obtained from a study of blood T cell repertoires in COVID-19. Profiling relied on immunoSEQ multiplex PCR, and the TCRdb table lists in-frame clones only, not all of them. The table shows 130,000 to 150,000 clones, with 70% to 90% occurring only once. The ends were cut back, 1 base at V and 2 bases at J, with 17 bases in the middle. The germline gives CDR1 SGHTA, CDR2 FQGNSA. The CDR3 has 17 residues. Enrolled during active infection, Seattle patients were then followed longitudinally. Sequenced: peripheral blood. This sequence was found in a woman aged 55-69 years with COVID-19, enrolled during active disease. The rearrangement joins TRBV7-2 to TRBJ1-2, with D possibly TRBD1 on 5 matching bases. The DNA of the CDR3 is TGTGCCAGCAGCTTAGGGTATGGGGGGACGGGCAACTATGGCTACACCTTC. It codes for CASSLGYGGTGNYGYTF.